The 4 T cell receptor beta chains in this list originate from one sample, sequenced in a study of CD8 T cells in ankylosing spondylitis. TCRdb reprocessed the 5' RACE reads with MiXCR, giving one entry per CDR3 protein. The sample has 500,000 or so distinct CDR3 sequences; approximately 5% are singletons. Study-level points and caveats: One TCR beta motif, made up of roughly eight highly homologous variants, appeared characteristic of ankylosing spondylitis blood.

No antigens are known for them. Sequencing was performed on blood, either unsorted or a sorted T cell fraction (not recorded which). The source is a male donor with ankylosing spondylitis.

This clonotype was counted ten times or more. The chain employs TRBV20-1 and TRBJ1-1, with D possibly TRBD1 on 5 matching bases. Germline V CDR1 and CDR2: DFQATT, SNEGSKA (reference sequence). V dropped 1 base and J dropped 11 bases, with 11 bases sitting between them. The CDR3 totals 11 residues. The CDR3 loop reads CSARGAGLAFF. CDR3 nucleotide sequence: TGCAGTGCTAGAGGTGCAGGGTTGGCTTTCTTT.

CDR3 sequence (DNA): TGTGCCAGCAGCCCCTTTTGGGGACAGGGGACACCATCACCGCAGTACTTC. Its translation: CASSPFWGQGTPSPQYF. The chain carries TRBV6-2 or TRBV6-3 and TRBJ2-7, with TRBD1 matching over 10 bases. V gave up 6 bases and J gave up 9 bases; unmatched junction bases: 20. Germline CDR1 and CDR2: MNHEY and SVGEGT. There are 17 residues in the CDR3.

This clonotype was found a few times. The V call is TRBV7-2, the J call TRBJ2-2; D is possibly TRBD2 (6 bases). Germline lookup yields CDR1 SGHTA and CDR2 FQGNSA. The CDR3 spans 14 residues. The ends were cut back, 5 bases at V and 8 bases at J, with 15 bases in the middle. The CDR3 protein is CASSREGTSGELFF. CDR3 nucleotides: TGTGCCAGCAGCCGAGAAGGGACTTCTGGGGAGCTGTTTTTT.

A few counts support this clonotype. The chain employs TRBV20-1 and TRBJ1-4; weak D call: TRBD1 (5 bases). Germline-derived CDR1 and CDR2 are DFQATT and SNEGSKA (reference sequence). V was clipped by 5 bases and J by 0 bases, with 10 bases between them. The CDR3 consists of 14 residues. This chain's CDR3 is CSAPTGPTNEKLFF. In DNA, the CDR3 is TGCAGTGCTCCTACAGGTCCAACTAATGAAAAACTGTTTTTT.